These 20 T cell receptor beta chains were all obtained from the same sample, sequenced in a study of cytomegalovirus exposure and HLA in healthy donors (dated by TCRdb to 2015 to 2018). Library preparation employed the immunoSEQ multiplex PCR assay. A mixture of 60 forward primers for TCR Vbeta segments and 13 reverse primers for TCR Jbeta segments was used in the multiplex PCR. TCRdb's version of the immuneACCESS table is confined to in-frame rearrangements and falls short of the full clone set. An unresolved V gene accounts for under half of the shortfall where checked; the remainder is of unknown origin. This sample's table has entries for 60,000 to 90,000 clones. The ten largest clones take up less than 5.5% of the sample. The specimen was PBMCs. Receptors originate from a woman in her forties in good health and CMV-seropositive.

The genes are TRBV10-3 and TRBJ1-6; 9 nucleotides align to TRBD1. J lost 10 bases, V lost 6 bases, and 7 bases had no gene match. CDR1 and CDR2 (germline): ENHRY, SYGVKD. The CDR3 length is 14 residues. As DNA, the CDR3 is TGTGCCATCAGCCGGACAGGGGAAGGATCACCCCTCCACTTT. Protein product: CAISRTGEGSPLHF.

In DNA, the CDR3 is TGTGCCAGCAGCTTATCACGCCCAGATGGCTACACCTTC. Translated, it gives CASSLSRPDGYTF. The chain couples TRBV7-9 to TRBJ1-2; D unclear. Germline assignment: CDR1 SEHNR and CDR2 FQNEAQ (reference sequence). Trimming took 2 bases from V and 6 from J, leaving 10 bases between them. The CDR3 has 13 amino acids.

The chain carries TRBV5-1 and TRBJ2-7; 9 nucleotides match TRBD1. The junction had 3 bases not matched to a gene; V was cut back by 4 bases and J by 1 base. The CDR3 spans 14 residues. Germline values: CDR1 SGHRS, CDR2 YFSETQ. CDR3 in DNA: TGCGCCAGCAGCGGCGACAGGGGGTCCTACGAGCAGTACTTC. Translating it yields CASSGDRGSYEQYF.

This sequence joins TRBV5-5 and TRBJ1-3; D is ambiguous. The CDR3 sequence is 14 residues long. CDR1 is SGHKS and CDR2 is YYEKEE in the germline V gene (reference sequence). Between the trimmed V and J ends, which lost 0 bases and 0 bases, there was a span of 4 bases. CDR3 residues: CASSLGHSGNTIYF. The CDR3 nucleotides are TGTGCCAGCAGCTTGGGACACTCTGGAAACACCATATATTTT.

The J gene is TRBJ2-1, the V gene TRBV15, with D possibly being TRBD2 (6 bases). Looked up from germline, CDR1 is LNHNV and CDR2 is YYDKDF (reference sequence). Trimming stripped 0 bases from V and 0 bases from J, with 9 bases between. The CDR3 sequence is 16 residues long. The DNA for the CDR3 is TGTGCCACCAGCAGAGAGAAGGACTACTCCTACAATGAGCAGTTCTTC. It codes for CATSREKDYSYNEQFF.

The gene calls are TRBV27 and TRBJ2-1; 8 nucleotides line up with TRBD2. Germline assignment: CDR1 MNHEY and CDR2 SMNVEV (reference sequence). Trimming took 7 bases from V and 0 from J; bases not matched to a gene: 11. This CDR3 spans 17 amino acids. CDR3 in DNA: TGTGCCAGCACCCTACTAGCGGAGATAAGCTCCTACAATGAGCAGTTCTTC. Its translation: CASTLLAEISSYNEQFF.

This chain uses TRBV11-1 with TRBJ2-6; D is uncertain. Trimming removed 5 bases from V and 1 base from J, with 6 bases in between. Germline CDR1 reads SGHAT; CDR2 reads FQDESV (reference sequence). The length of the CDR3 is 14 residues. The CDR3 protein is CASSPSSGANVLTF. CDR3 bases: TGTGCCAGCAGCCCCTCTTCTGGGGCCAACGTCCTGACTTTC.

The V call is TRBV7-9, the J call TRBJ2-3, with 9 nucleotides matching TRBD1. Germline trimming cut 4 bases from V and 0 bases from J; bases unmatched to any gene: 11. The CDR3 totals 18 residues. The V gene's germline CDR1 is SEHNR and CDR2 FQNEAQ (reference sequence). CDR3: CASSSKPGTGPSTDTQYF. In DNA form, the CDR3 reads TGTGCCAGCAGCTCAAAACCCGGGACAGGGCCTAGCACAGATACGCAGTATTTT.

The genes are TRBV6-1 and TRBJ1-5; 10 nucleotides match TRBD1. The V gene end was trimmed by 11 bases and the J gene end by 4 bases; junction bases not matched to a gene: 5. Germline V lookup: CDR1 MNHNS, CDR2 SASEGT. CDR3 length: 13 amino acids. The CDR3, as DNA: TGTGCCTCCCGGACAGGGGGGAATCAGCCCCAGCATTTT. Translation gives CASRTGGNQPQHF.

The gene calls are TRBV7-2 and TRBJ1-6; 10 positions match TRBD1. Germline V gives CDR1 SGHTA, CDR2 FQGNSA. V shed 7 bases and J 7 bases; nucleotides not matched to a gene: 10. There are 16 residues in the CDR3. The CDR3 DNA reads TGTGCCAGCATCCTAACACGGGACAGGGGAAATTCACCCCTCCACTTT. Amino acid sequence: CASILTRDRGNSPLHF.

The chain combines TRBV4-2 with TRBJ2-2; no clear D. The germline V and J ends were trimmed by 2 bases and 4 bases, with 5 bases remaining between them. The CDR3 has 13 residues. Germline CDR1 reads LGHNA; CDR2 reads YNFKEQ. The CDR3 region has the DNA TGTGCCAGCAGCCAAACTTCCACCGGGGAGCTGTTTTTT. Residues: CASSQTSTGELFF.

The CDR3 DNA is TGCGCCAGCACCCCGGGAGGGGGCGGCCAAGAGACCCAGTACTTC. It yields the protein CASTPGGGGQETQYF. J is TRBJ2-5 and V is TRBV5-1; maybe TRBD2 (8 bases). Germline V CDR1 and CDR2: SGHRS, YFSETQ. Trimming stripped 6 bases from V and 1 base from J, with 16 bases between. The CDR3 is made up of 15 amino acids.

The CDR3 bases are TGTGCCAGCAGTGAACAGGGATCCAATCAGCCCCAGCATTTT. Translation: CASSEQGSNQPQHF. This chain uses TRBV27 with TRBJ1-5; D possibly corresponds to TRBD1 (6 bases). The V gene lost 5 bases and the J gene lost 3 bases, with 11 bases spanning the gap. Germline V lookup: CDR1 MNHEY, CDR2 SMNVEV (reference sequence). The CDR3 length is 14 residues.

This chain connects TRBV19 to TRBJ1-3, with no clear D. Germline V gene lookup returns CDR1 LNHDA and CDR2 SQIVND (reference sequence). CDR3 length equals 14 residues. Trimming pared 1 base from V and 0 bases from J, leaving 4 bases between. The CDR3 nucleotides are TGTGCCAGTAGTATAGGCGTCTCTGGAAACACCATATATTTT. Its translation is CASSIGVSGNTIYF.

As concerns this clone: A junction boundary mismatches the germline segment, possibly from a read error. The chain employs TRBV6-1 and TRBJ1-1, with D perhaps TRBD1 (6 bases). The CDR3 has 14 residues. Germline values: CDR1 MNHNS, CDR2 SASEGT. CDR3 sequence: CANSEQGSNTEAFF. Written as DNA, the CDR3 is TGTGCCAACAGTGAACAGGGTTCAAACACTGAAGCTTTCTTT.

The chain uses TRBV9 and TRBJ2-2; perhaps TRBD2 as D (6 bases). Trimming removed 0 bases from V and 7 bases from J, with 16 bases in between. This CDR3 is 16 amino acids long. Germline CDR1 and CDR2: SGDLS and YYNGEE. CDR3 in amino acids: CASSVVGGGVSGELFF. CDR3 nucleotides: TGTGCCAGCAGCGTAGTCGGGGGTGGAGTGAGCGGGGAGCTGTTTTTT.

The J gene is TRBJ1-2, the V gene TRBV19, with 7 bases identical to TRBD1. The V gene's germline CDR1 is LNHDA and CDR2 SQIVND (reference sequence). This CDR3 contains 16 residues. Trimming took 7 bases from V and 1 from J; bases not matched to a gene: 12. The CDR3 DNA follows: TGTGCCAGTACCCAATATGGACAGGACGGTAACTATGGCTACACCTTC. This sequence encodes CASTQYGQDGNYGYTF.

This rearrangement joins TRBV28 to TRBJ2-3, with TRBD2 matching over 8 bases. The germline gives CDR1 MDHEN, CDR2 SYDVKM. This CDR3 spans 14 amino acids. Unmatched junction bases numbered 4, after V lost 7 bases and J lost 1 base. CDR3: CASTSGSRTDTQYF. DNA of the CDR3: TGTGCCAGCACCAGCGGGAGTCGCACAGATACGCAGTATTTT.

J is TRBJ2-5 and V is TRBV6-1, with TRBD1 as a possible D gene (6 bases). Matching the DNA end better, TRBJ2-7 makes the J call doubtful. Germline-derived CDR1 and CDR2 are MNHNS and SASEGT. The CDR3 has 13 residues. Here the CDR3 reads CAGGSSGSYEQYF. The DNA of the CDR3 is TGTGCCGGGGGCTCCTCGGGTTCCTACGAGCAGTACTTC.

As for this clone: Compared with germline, one end of the junction differs, possibly owing to a read error. The rearrangement links TRBV7-8 to TRBJ1-1; 9 bases agree with TRBD1. This CDR3 has 13 amino acids. The germline V gene has CDR1 SGHVS and CDR2 FQNEAQ. Here the CDR3 reads CASSWTGDTEVFF. The CDR3 nucleotides read TGTGCCAGCAGCTGGACAGGGGACACTGAAGTTTTCTTT.